Following are 10 T cell receptor beta chains from one sample sequenced in a study of Graves' ophthalmopathy and Graves' hyperthyroidism (dated by TCRdb to 2016 to 2019). Sequencing relied on an Illumina HiSeq 2000. For repertoire sequencing, the TCR beta CDR3 regions were amplified from RNA transcripts. The first round of RT-PCR was done with HTBI primers and the Qiagen OneStep RT-PCR kit, and was followed by a second round of multiplex PCR, then size selection and purification. TCRdb itself trimmed the public reads at Q25 with fastp, ran MiXCR and retained productive beta chains. Each entry is one CDR3 protein sequence, shown with its most common DNA and genes. For this sample the table gives more than 45,000 distinct CDR3 sequences, of which 50% to 65% were detected only once. The ten largest clones take up less than 25% of the sample. Sequencing used peripheral blood. These TCRs come from an adult man with Graves' ophthalmopathy.

This clonotype was observed a handful of times. The V call is TRBV2, the J call TRBJ2-7; possibly TRBD1 for D (6 bases). The V end lost 4 bases, the J end lost 1 base, and 14 bases lay between the germline ends. Germline values: CDR1 SNHLY, CDR2 FYNNEI. The CDR3 sequence is 15 residues long. CDR3 protein: CASSAPRGLSYEQYF. CDR3 nucleotides: TGTGCCAGCAGTGCTCCGAGGGGGTTATCCTACGAGCAGTACTTC.

This rearrangement joins TRBV24-1 to TRBJ1-3, with D unresolved. The CDR3 has 13 amino acids. Per the germline V gene, CDR1 is KGHDR and CDR2 is SFDVKD. V lost 5 bases and J lost 1, with 5 bases in between. CDR3 bases: TGTGCCACCAGTGCCGGGTCTGGAAACACCATATATTTT. Protein: CATSAGSGNTIYF.

This clonotype was found many times. The rearrangement uses TRBV5-1 and TRBJ2-2, with a possible D match to TRBD1 (6 bases). Trimming left V 3 bases short and J 4 bases short, with 10 bases between. The CDR3 length is 14 residues. Per the germline V gene, CDR1 is SGHRS and CDR2 is YFSETQ. Here the CDR3 DNA reads TGCGCCAGCAGCTCAGGGGTTATCACCGGGGAGCTGTTTTTT. This sequence encodes CASSSGVITGELFF.

In regard to this clonotype: No conserved phenylalanine or tryptophan ends this CDR3, so it is likely a read error. The limits of the CDR3 on the DNA are not certain, so only TCRdb's listed CDR3 is given. The chain carries TRBV9 and TRBJ2-7; the table's D call of TRBD1 was not tested on the DNA. The CDR3 is 14 residues long, ends included. From germline, CDR1 is SGDLS and CDR2 YYNGEE. CDR3 loop: CASSVEVRGGERYC.

In the case of this clonotype: Compared with germline, one end of the junction differs, possibly owing to a read error. This sequence joins TRBV5-1 and TRBJ2-3; 12 bases map to TRBD2. Germline lookup yields CDR1 SGHRS and CDR2 YFSETQ. CDR3 length: 15 residues. The CDR3 nucleotides are TGTGCCAGCAGCGCGCCGGGACTAGCGGGAGATACGCAGTATTTT. It yields the protein CASSAPGLAGDTQYF.

This clonotype was seen ten or more times. The rearrangement uses TRBV4-2 and TRBJ2-1; D perhaps matches TRBD2 (6 bases). The CDR3 is 16 residues long. With 3 bases removed from V and 6 bases from J, the gap between germline ends came to 18 bases. CDR1 is LGHNA, CDR2 YNFKEQ, per germline. The CDR3 protein is CASSQAGTGGPNEQFF. CDR3 sequence (DNA): TGTGCCAGCAGCCAGGCCGGGACTGGCGGGCCCAATGAGCAGTTCTTC.

V usage is TRBV20-1 and J usage is TRBJ1-4, with 7 bases that match TRBD1. V lost 4 bases and J lost 4; bases outside the gene matches: 12. Germline V gives CDR1 DFQATT, CDR2 SNEGSKA (reference sequence). The CDR3 contains 16 residues. The CDR3 DNA reads TGCAGTGCTACGACCCGGACAGGCCCCTATAATGAAAAACTGTTTTTT. Protein: CSATTRTGPYNEKLFF.

Remarks on this clonotype: It is unclear where the CDR3 begins or ends on the DNA, so no DNA is shown, and the CDR3 is as TCRdb lists it. The chain is built from TRBV10-3 and TRBJ1-2; the table's D call, TRBD1, was not checked against the DNA. Germline CDR1 ENHRY, CDR2 SYGVKD. A total of 22 residues make up the CDR3, ends included. The CDR3 is CAIKDICSARDGSGSQGFGYTF.

The rearrangement links TRBV7-3 to TRBJ2-1; 11 bases agree with TRBD2. CDR3 length: 15 amino acids. Germline CDR1 reads SGHTA; CDR2 reads FQGTGA. Germline trimming cut 2 bases from V and 6 bases from J; bases unmatched to any gene: 3. For the CDR3, the DNA is TGTGCCAGCAGCTTACCTAGCGGGGGGTTCAATGAGCAGTTCTTC. Its translation: CASSLPSGGFNEQFF.

Only one count was recorded for this clonotype. A much larger clone is a single base away; this may be a read error. The chain is built from TRBV30 and TRBJ1-1, with D possibly matching TRBD1 (6 bases). The CDR3 consists of 13 residues. CDR1 and CDR2 from the germline V gene are GTSNPN and SVGIG (reference sequence). V lost 7 bases to trimming and J lost 0 bases, with 12 bases between them. CDR3 nucleotide sequence: TGTGCCTATAGGGGGTTGGTGAACACTGAAGCTTTCTTT. Translated: CAYRGLVNTEAFF.